This TCR beta chain is drawn from a study of blood T cells in healthy people across ages. Regarding this clonotype: Its antigen remains unidentified.

A sample-barcoded 5' primer and a J-beta primer mix were used in a second PCR of roughly 6 to 11 cycles. TCRdb ran MiXCR on the 5' RACE reads and lists one entry per CDR3 protein. The table shows fewer than 1.5 million distinct CDR3 sequences, with around two fifths occurring only once. Broader study findings: As naive T cell percentage varied, TCR beta diversity correlated strongly with it.

V lost 3 bases, J lost 11 bases, and 14 bases stayed unmatched. Germline-derived CDR1 and CDR2 are SGHRS and YFSETQ. The CDR3 contains 15 residues. The sequenced sample consisted of blood. The rearrangement uses TRBV5-1 and TRBJ2-5, with 9 bases matching TRBD2. The clonotype comes from a woman younger than 35 in good health. CDR3 sequence reads: CASSSVGREGTVQYF. For the CDR3, the DNA is TGCGCCAGCAGCTCGGTCGGGCGGGAGGGGACAGTTCAGTACTTC. Looking up the rest from reference TRBV5-1 and TRBJ2-5 gives the full variable domain: KAGVTQTPRYLIKTRGQQVTLSCSPISGHRSVSWYQQTPGQGLQFLFEYFSETQRNKGNFPGRFSGRQFSNSRSEMNVSTLELGDSALYLCASSSVGREGTVQYFGPGTRLLVL.